This T cell receptor (beta chain) was obtained from a study of regulatory T cells in long-lasting Graves disease. Whole-study results and caveats: Newly diagnosed disease favored TRBV20-1 and TRBJ2-1 over persistent disease.

Details on this clonotype: Its antigen remains unidentified.

The time point here: newly diagnosed GD, antithyroid drugs for less than 3 months. PBMC RNA served as the TCR library source. Building the TCR beta libraries relied on iRepertoire HTBI primers, and CDR3 regions underwent Arm-PCR. TCRdb called the multiplex PCR reads again in MiXCR, with one record for every CDR3 protein. The sample contains 200,000 to 250,000 distinct CDR3 sequences, around 19% of which appear only once. There are 14 residues in the CDR3. Germline V lookup: CDR1 SGDLS, CDR2 YYNGEE. These sequences were also reported in another study, on T cells in Graves' hyperthyroidism and ophthalmopathy.

This receptor was obtained from a woman in her twenties or thirties with Graves disease. The material was peripheral blood mononuclear cells (PBMCs), obtained at new diagnosis, from a patient treated with antithyroid drugs. This sequence joins TRBV9 and TRBJ2-5; 7 bases match TRBD1. The J call could be wrong; TRBJ2-1 is a better fit for the DNA end. The CDR3 region has the DNA TGTGCCAGCAGCGCGTCGACAGGGTTCGATGAGCAGTTCTTC. It codes for CASSASTGFDEQFF.